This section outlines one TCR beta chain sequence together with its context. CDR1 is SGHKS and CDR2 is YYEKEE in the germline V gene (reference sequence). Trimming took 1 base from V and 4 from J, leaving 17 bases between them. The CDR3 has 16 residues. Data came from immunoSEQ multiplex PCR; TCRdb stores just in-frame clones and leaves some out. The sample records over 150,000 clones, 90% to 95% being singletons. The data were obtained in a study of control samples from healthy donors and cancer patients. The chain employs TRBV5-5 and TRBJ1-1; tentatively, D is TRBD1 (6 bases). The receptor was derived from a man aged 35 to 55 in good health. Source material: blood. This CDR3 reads CASSLSWGAGSTEAFF. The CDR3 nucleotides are TGTGCCAGCAGCTTGTCATGGGGGGCAGGGTCCACTGAAGCTTTCTTT.